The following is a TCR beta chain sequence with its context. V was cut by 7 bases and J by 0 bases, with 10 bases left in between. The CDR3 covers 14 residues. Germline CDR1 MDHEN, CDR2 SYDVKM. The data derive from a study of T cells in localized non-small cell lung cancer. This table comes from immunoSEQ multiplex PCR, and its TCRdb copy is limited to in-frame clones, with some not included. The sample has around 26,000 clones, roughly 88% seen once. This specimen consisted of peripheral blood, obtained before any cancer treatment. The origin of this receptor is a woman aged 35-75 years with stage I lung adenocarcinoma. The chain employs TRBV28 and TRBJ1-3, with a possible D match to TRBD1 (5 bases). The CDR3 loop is CASISGASGNTIYF. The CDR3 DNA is TGTGCCAGCATCTCCGGGGCCTCTGGAAACACCATATATTTT. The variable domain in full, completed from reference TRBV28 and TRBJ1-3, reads DVKVTQSSRYLVKRTGEKVFLECVQDMDHENMFWYRQDPGLGLRLIYFSYDVKMKEKGDIPEGYSVSREKKERFSLILESASTNQTSMYLCASISGASGNTIYFGEGSWLTVV.